The source of this T cell receptor (beta chain) is a study of CD8+CD57+ T cells in acquired aplastic anemia. Study outcomes and limitations: A set of about 28 CD8+ CDR3 sequences was shared between patients and controls, and these sequences appeared highly expressed in patients.

By flow cytometry, patients selected for sequencing had shown an expansion of CD8+CD57+ cells. Points on this clonotype: As yet, its antigen is unknown.

V lost 0 bases and J lost 5; bases outside the gene matches: 8. The CDR3 length is 17 residues. The V gene's germline CDR1 is SGDLS and CDR2 YYNGEE. Genomic DNA acted as the template from which TCR beta VDJ combination and CDR3 sequence profiling were carried out. TCRdb reanalysed the reads using MiXCR and keeps one entry per CDR3 protein. The sample includes about 180,000 distinct CDR3 sequences, 63% of them seen just once. This clonotype originated in a human donor with aplastic anemia. Sequenced: sorted CD4+, CD8+, or CD8+CD57+ T cells (not recorded which) from PBMCs. The V call is TRBV9, the J call TRBJ2-5; 12 bases line up with TRBD2. For the CDR3, the DNA is TGTGCCAGCAGCGTAGCGGCTAGCGGGGGGGTAAGGGAGACCCAGTACTTC. Its translation is CASSVAASGGVRETQYF.